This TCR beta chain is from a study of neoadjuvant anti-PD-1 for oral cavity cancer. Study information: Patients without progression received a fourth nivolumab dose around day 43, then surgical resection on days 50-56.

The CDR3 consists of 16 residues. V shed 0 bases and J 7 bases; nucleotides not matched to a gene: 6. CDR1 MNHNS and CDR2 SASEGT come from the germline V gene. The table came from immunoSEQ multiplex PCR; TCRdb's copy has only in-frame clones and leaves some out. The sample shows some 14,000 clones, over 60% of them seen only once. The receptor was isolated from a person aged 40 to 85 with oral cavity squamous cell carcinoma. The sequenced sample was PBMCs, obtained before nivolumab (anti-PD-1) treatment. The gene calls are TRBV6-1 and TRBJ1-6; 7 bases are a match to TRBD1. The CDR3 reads CASSEARGRWNSPLHF. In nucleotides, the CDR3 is TGTGCCAGCAGTGAAGCGAGGGGGCGGTGGAATTCACCCCTCCACTTT.